This TCR beta chain was identified in a study of radiotherapy plus CTLA-4 blockade in lung cancer. Across the study: Among patients, 15% to 20% showed objective responses, and around 30% had disease control. Study-level points and caveats: Tumor-origin TCR clones grew in blood after radiotherapy plus ipilimumab.

Germline loops: CDR1 MNHEY, CDR2 SMNVEV (reference sequence). Trimming took 6 bases from V and 7 from J, leaving 19 bases between them. This CDR3 region has 15 residues. The assay was immunoSEQ multiplex PCR, and TCRdb's table has in-frame clones only and misses some. The sample carries approximately 94,000 clones, approximately 78% recorded once. Notes on this clone: Antigen unknown.

Alongside CTLA-4 blockade with ipilimumab, patients with chemo-refractory metastatic non-small-cell lung cancer received focal radiation. Sequencing was performed on peripheral blood, taken from a patient treated with radiotherapy plus ipilimumab. This chain links TRBV27 with TRBJ2-1; TRBD1 or TRBD2 may be the D gene (5 bases each). This sequence originates from a human donor with non-small cell lung cancer that progressed on radiotherapy plus ipilimumab. CDR3 region: CASSRGTDRANEQFF. The DNA of the CDR3 is TGTGCCAGCAGCCGAGGGACCGACCGGGCGAATGAGCAGTTCTTC.